The clone carrying this TCR beta chain was detected only once. What it binds is not known. Clones were read by immunoSEQ multiplex PCR, and TCRdb kept only the in-frame ones, dropping some. The sample yields 250,000 to 300,000 clones, 90% seen once. These data belong to a study of cytomegalovirus exposure and HLA in healthy donors. The study's findings and limits: Later, an analysis found that TCR clusters from the first cohort tended to co-occur in the roughly 110 validation repertoires.

Germline assignment: CDR1 SGHTA and CDR2 FQGTGA. The CDR3 is 16 amino acids. Germline trimming cut 5 bases from V and 3 bases from J; bases unmatched to any gene: 9. The sequence was obtained from a woman between 18 and 29 years old in good health and CMV-seronegative. The chain joins TRBV7-3 to TRBJ2-3; 9 bases are a match to TRBD2. The specimen was PBMCs. In nucleotides, the CDR3 is TGTGCCAGCAGCCCGCAGGAGGCGGGGGGGACAGATACGCAGTATTTT. Translating it yields CASSPQEAGGTDTQYF.